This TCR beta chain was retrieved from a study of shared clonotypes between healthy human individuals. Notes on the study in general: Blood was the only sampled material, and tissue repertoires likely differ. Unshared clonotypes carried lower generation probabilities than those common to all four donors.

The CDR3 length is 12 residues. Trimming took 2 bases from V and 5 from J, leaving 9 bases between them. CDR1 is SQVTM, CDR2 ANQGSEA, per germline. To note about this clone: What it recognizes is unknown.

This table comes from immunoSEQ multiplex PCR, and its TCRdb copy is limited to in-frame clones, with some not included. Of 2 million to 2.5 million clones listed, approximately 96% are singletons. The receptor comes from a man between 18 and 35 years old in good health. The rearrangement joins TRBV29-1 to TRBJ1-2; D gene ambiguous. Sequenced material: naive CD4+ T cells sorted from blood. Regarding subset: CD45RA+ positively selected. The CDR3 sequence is CSVERPEYGYTF. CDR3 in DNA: TGCAGCGTTGAAAGGCCGGAATATGGCTACACCTTC. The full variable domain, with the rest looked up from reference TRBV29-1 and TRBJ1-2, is SAVISQKPSRDICQRGTSLTIQCQVDSQVTMMFWYRQQPGQSLTLIATANQGSEATYESGFVIDKFPISRPNLTFSTLTVSNMSPEDSSIYLCSVERPEYGYTFGSGTRLTVV.